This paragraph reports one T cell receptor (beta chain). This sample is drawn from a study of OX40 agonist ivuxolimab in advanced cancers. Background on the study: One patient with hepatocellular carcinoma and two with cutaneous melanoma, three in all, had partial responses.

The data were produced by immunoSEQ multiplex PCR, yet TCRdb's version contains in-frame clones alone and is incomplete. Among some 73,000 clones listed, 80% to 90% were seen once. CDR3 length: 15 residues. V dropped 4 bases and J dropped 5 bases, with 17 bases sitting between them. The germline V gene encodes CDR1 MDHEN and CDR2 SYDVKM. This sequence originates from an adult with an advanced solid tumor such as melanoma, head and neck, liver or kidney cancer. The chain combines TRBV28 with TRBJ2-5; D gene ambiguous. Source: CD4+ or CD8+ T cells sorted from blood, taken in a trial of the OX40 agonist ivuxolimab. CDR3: CASSSTPDWLETQYF. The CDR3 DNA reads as TGTGCCAGCAGTTCCACCCCCGACTGGTTGGAGACCCAGTACTTC.